One and the same sample provided the 25 T cell receptor beta chains below, sequenced in a study of neoadjuvant anti-PD-1 for oral cavity cancer. Time point described: after neoadjuvant nivolumab, at surgical resection. Clones were read by immunoSEQ multiplex PCR, and TCRdb kept only the in-frame ones, dropping some. The data contain approximately 68,000 clones, 86% of them singletons. Sequenced material: PBMCs, taken after nivolumab (anti-PD-1) treatment. These receptors were collected from a person aged 35-79 years with oral cavity squamous cell carcinoma.

The chain joins TRBV4-2 to TRBJ2-5; 7 positions agree with TRBD2. Germline CDR1 is LGHNA and CDR2 is YNFKEQ. This CDR3 has 15 residues. V lost 0 bases, J lost 5 bases, and 6 bases stayed unmatched. In nucleotides, the CDR3 is TGTGCCAGCAGCCAAGATTGGCGGGGAGGGGAGACCCAGTACTTC. It specifies CASSQDWRGGETQYF.

The V gene is TRBV28, the J gene TRBJ1-4; 8 bases are shared with TRBD1. This CDR3 comprises 13 residues. Germline CDR1 MDHEN, CDR2 SYDVKM. The V gene end was trimmed by 4 bases and the J gene end by 12 bases; junction bases not matched to a gene: 7. The CDR3 coding sequence is TGTGCCAGCAGTTCCTGGGACAGGACCCAACTGTTTTTT. Its protein product is CASSSWDRTQLFF.

The rearrangement joins TRBV10-3 to TRBJ1-1, with D unresolved. This CDR3 is 13 amino acids long. V lost 10 bases and J lost 1, with 13 bases in between. Germline assignment: CDR1 ENHRY and CDR2 SYGVKD. The CDR3 loop reads CATLKEENTEAFF. Here the CDR3 DNA reads TGTGCCACCCTTAAGGAGGAGAACACTGAAGCTTTCTTT.

The chain is built from TRBV14 and TRBJ1-5; D call uncertain. The CDR3 is 15 amino acids. Germline assignment: CDR1 SGHDN and CDR2 FVKESK. The V gene lost 4 bases and the J gene lost 5 bases, with 15 bases spanning the gap. The CDR3 sequence is CASSPRGLGHQPQHF. The DNA for the CDR3 is TGTGCCAGCAGCCCAAGAGGATTAGGGCATCAGCCCCAGCATTTT.

A few counts support this clone. The V call is TRBV7-9, the J call TRBJ1-2; tentative D call: TRBD1 (5 bases). V shed 11 bases and J shed 1 base, with 11 bases lying between them. This CDR3 has 12 residues. Per the germline V gene, CDR1 is SEHNR and CDR2 is FQNEAQ (reference sequence). The CDR3 DNA follows: TGTGCCGGCCAGACAGTTAACTATGGCTACACCTTC. As protein: CAGQTVNYGYTF.

V is TRBV7-9 and J is TRBJ2-2, with no clear D. The CDR3 spans 14 residues. Trimming took 2 bases from V and 1 from J, leaving 5 bases between them. Germline CDR1 reads SEHNR; CDR2 reads FQNEAQ (reference sequence). The CDR3 loop reads CASSLRRNTGELFF. CDR3 in DNA: TGTGCCAGCAGCTTAAGAAGGAACACCGGGGAGCTGTTTTTT.

The chain carries TRBV6-5 and TRBJ1-2, with 8 nucleotides matching TRBD1. J gave up 7 bases and V 0 bases, and 7 bases lay outside the gene matches. Germline CDR1 reads MNHEY; CDR2 reads SVGAGI. The CDR3 contains 15 residues. DNA of the CDR3: TGTGCCAGCAGTTACTCGAAGCAGGGGGCGAGTGGCTACACCTTC. This gives the protein CASSYSKQGASGYTF.

This chain links TRBV9 with TRBJ2-2; a weak D match, TRBD2 (6 bases). The CDR3 totals 15 residues. V lost 2 bases to trimming and J lost 3 bases, with 11 bases between them. From germline, CDR1 is SGDLS and CDR2 YYNGEE. CDR3 bases: TGTGCCAGCAGCGTTGGGGGGTACGACACCGGGGAGCTGTTTTTT. Translated, it gives CASSVGGYDTGELFF.

The rearrangement links TRBV4-2 to TRBJ1-5; the D is unclear. Germline CDR1 reads LGHNA; CDR2 reads YNFKEQ. The CDR3 consists of 15 residues. The germline V and J ends were trimmed by 4 bases and 0 bases, with 10 bases remaining between them. This CDR3 is CASSPHSNSNQPQHF. The CDR3 nucleotides read TGTGCCAGCAGCCCCCATTCGAATAGCAATCAGCCCCAGCATTTT.

This clone has only one observation. V and J are TRBV14 and TRBJ2-1; D remains ambiguous. Germline lookup yields CDR1 SGHDN and CDR2 FVKESK. V lost 2 bases and J 6 bases, leaving 5 bases between the germline ends. The CDR3 runs to 12 residues. The CDR3 region is CASSQSSNEQFF. The CDR3 nucleotides read TGTGCCAGCAGCCAATCGAGCAATGAGCAGTTCTTC.

This chain connects TRBV2 to TRBJ2-3, with TRBD2 matching over 8 bases. The CDR3 sequence is 14 residues long. The germline gives CDR1 SNHLY, CDR2 FYNNEI. V gave up 10 bases and J gave up 0 bases; unmatched junction bases: 6. CDR3 in amino acids: CATPSGPSTDTQYF. Here the CDR3 DNA reads TGTGCCACACCTAGCGGGCCTAGCACAGATACGCAGTATTTT.

The gene calls are TRBV5-6 and TRBJ2-2; D gene unclear. V lost 1 base, J lost 3 bases, and 19 bases lay in between. This CDR3 comprises 18 residues. Germline assignment: CDR1 SGHDT and CDR2 YYEEEE. This CDR3 reads CASSLSFIGWWDTGELFF. CDR3 coding DNA: TGTGCCAGCAGCTTGAGTTTTATAGGGTGGTGGGACACCGGGGAGCTGTTTTTT.

V usage is TRBV10-3 and J usage is TRBJ2-7; D is perhaps TRBD1 (7 bases). The CDR3 has 13 residues. V dropped 10 bases and J dropped 5 bases, with 18 bases sitting between them. Per germline, CDR1 ENHRY and CDR2 SYGVKD. The DNA of the CDR3 is TGTGCCACTTTCCGACAGGGAGGAAACGAGCAGTACTTC. This sequence encodes CATFRQGGNEQYF.

The CDR3 DNA reads as TGTGCCAGCAGCTTGGGTTACAATGAGCAGTTCTTC. Translation: CASSLGYNEQFF. The genes are TRBV11-3 and TRBJ2-1, with no clear D. The ends were cut back, 3 bases at V and 4 bases at J, with 4 bases in the middle. Germline V gives CDR1 SGHNT, CDR2 YENEEA. This CDR3 is built from 12 residues. Variable domain in full (rest from reference TRBV11-3 and TRBJ2-1): EAGVVQSPRYKIIEKKQPVAFWCNPISGHNTLYWYLQNLGQGPELLIRYENEEAVDDSQLPKDRFSAERLKGVDSTLKIQPAELGDSAVYLCASSLGYNEQFFGPGTRLTVL.

There are a few counts of this clone. The rearrangement uses TRBV28 and TRBJ1-2; D is undetermined. This CDR3 has 15 amino acids. The germline CDR1 and CDR2 sequences are MDHEN and SYDVKM. V was clipped by 8 bases and J by 8 bases, with 24 bases between them. The CDR3 coding sequence is TGTGCCAGCCTTTCAGGCCCGTCAGGATCGGACGGCTACACCTTC. Protein sequence: CASLSGPSGSDGYTF.

As DNA, the CDR3 is TGTGCCAGCAGCTCTAGGAGACTAGTTGTCGAGCAGTACTTC. Its protein product is CASSSRRLVVEQYF. J is TRBJ2-7 and V is TRBV7-8; D may be TRBD2 (6 bases). The CDR3 sequence is 14 residues long. The V gene lost 4 bases and the J gene lost 6 bases, with 16 bases spanning the gap. Germline-derived CDR1 and CDR2 are SGHVS and FQNEAQ.

This clone was seen only once. The chain links TRBV2 to TRBJ1-2; D call uncertain. This CDR3 is built from 12 residues. The V and J ends lost 5 bases and 4 bases respectively, with 8 bases between them. The V gene's germline CDR1 is SNHLY and CDR2 FYNNEI. CDR3 sequence reads: CASSTDRYGYTF. CDR3 sequence (DNA): TGTGCCAGCAGTACCGACCGCTATGGCTACACCTTC.

This chain links TRBV2 with TRBJ1-3, with no clear D. Germline V CDR1 and CDR2: SNHLY, FYNNEI. V was clipped by 6 bases and J by 0 bases, with 12 bases between them. This CDR3 is 15 amino acids long. CDR3 in DNA: TGTGCCAGCAGGTTTAGATTGTTCTCTGGAAACACCATATATTTT. It codes for CASRFRLFSGNTIYF. The full variable domain, its missing parts supplied by reference TRBV2 and TRBJ1-3, is EPEVTQTPSHQVTQMGQEVILRCVPISNHLYFYWYRQILGQKVEFLVSFYNNEISEKSEIFDDQFSVERPDGSNFTLKIRSTKLEDSAMYFCASRFRLFSGNTIYFGEGSWLTVV.

This clone was detected only a few times. The chain couples TRBV4-2 to TRBJ1-5; tentative D call: TRBD1 (5 bases). Looked up from germline, CDR1 is LGHNA and CDR2 is YNFKEQ. The V gene lost 1 base and the J gene lost 4 bases, with 11 bases spanning the gap. This CDR3 is 15 amino acids long. CDR3 nucleotides: TGTGCCAGCAGCCAAGGACGACAGTCAAATCAGCCCCAGCATTTT. This codes for CASSQGRQSNQPQHF.

V gene TRBV30 combines with J gene TRBJ1-2; D uncertain. V was clipped by 2 bases and J by 8 bases, with 12 bases between them. Germline CDR1 reads GTSNPN; CDR2 reads SVGIG (reference sequence). This CDR3 spans 12 amino acids. The CDR3 coding sequence is TGTGCCTGGAGTCCCGGGGTTTGGGGCTACACCTTC. This gives the protein CAWSPGVWGYTF.

The chain links TRBV4-2 to TRBJ2-7; 7 positions agree with TRBD1. Germline CDR1 reads LGHNA; CDR2 reads YNFKEQ. CDR3 length equals 14 residues. The junction had 3 bases not matched to a gene; V was cut back by 1 base and J by 3 bases. CDR3 bases: TGTGCCAGCAGCCAAGGGACAGGTCGCTACGAGCAGTACTTC. This codes for CASSQGTGRYEQYF.

The V gene is TRBV5-6, the J gene TRBJ2-1; D is unclear. The CDR3 has 14 residues. Germline V gene data show CDR1 as SGHDT and CDR2 as YYEEEE. The ends were cut back, 4 bases at V and 4 bases at J, with 12 bases in the middle. CDR3 coding DNA: TGTGCCAGCAGCCACAAACGGAGATACAATGAGCAGTTCTTC. Protein: CASSHKRRYNEQFF.

The CDR3 sequence is CASSDLRILSYNEQFF. In DNA, the CDR3 is TGCGCCAGCAGTGATTTGCGGATACTCTCCTACAATGAGCAGTTCTTC. The genes are TRBV10-1 and TRBJ2-1; D call uncertain. The CDR3 consists of 16 residues. Germline lookup yields CDR1 WNHNN and CDR2 SYGVQD (reference sequence). V gave up 3 bases and J gave up 0 bases, with 12 bases separating them.

The rearrangement links TRBV25-1 to TRBJ2-5; D remains ambiguous. The ends were cut back, 7 bases at V and 4 bases at J, with 13 bases in the middle. This CDR3 has 13 residues. Germline V gene sequence: CDR1 MGHDK, CDR2 SYGVNS. The CDR3 coding sequence is TGTGCCAGCACCGGCGACCGCGGAGAGACCCAGTACTTC. Protein product: CASTGDRGETQYF.

The chain carries TRBV27 and TRBJ1-3, with TRBD1 identical over 9 bases. Germline V CDR1 and CDR2: MNHEY, SMNVEV (reference sequence). V lost 3 bases, J lost 4 bases, and 13 bases stayed unmatched. The CDR3 extends over 18 amino acids. This chain's CDR3 is CASSFQTPGQGTGNTIYF. The CDR3 DNA is TGTGCCAGCAGTTTCCAAACCCCGGGACAGGGCACAGGAAACACCATATATTTT.